This TCR beta chain was observed in a study of radiotherapy plus CTLA-4 blockade in lung cancer. CDR1 and CDR2 from the germline V gene are SGHNT and YYREEE (reference sequence). The length of the CDR3 is 15 residues. V lost 2 bases and J lost 3; bases outside the gene matches: 5. Libraries were prepared by immunoSEQ multiplex PCR; TCRdb keeps only in-frame clonotypes and omits some of them. The sample gives 60,000 to 75,000 clones, approximately 76% of which show up once; around a sixth is in the top ten. Focal radiation with ipilimumab CTLA-4 blockade was given to patients with chemo-refractory metastatic non-small-cell lung cancer. This clone occurred once.

This material consisted of peripheral blood, taken from a patient treated with radiotherapy plus ipilimumab. This chain links TRBV5-4 with TRBJ2-3; 8 bases fit TRBD1. This TCR was recovered from a human donor with non-small cell lung cancer whose response to radiotherapy plus ipilimumab could not be evaluated. Some clones in this sample may be carry-over from other donors' samples. The CDR3 DNA sequence: TGTGCCAGCAGCTTCTCAGGGGGCTCGACAGATACGCAGTATTTT. It encodes CASSFSGGSTDTQYF.